A few counts support the clone carrying this T cell receptor beta chain. The antigen is not known. The PCR was carried out with 60 Vbeta primers and 13 Jbeta primers. Profiling relied on immunoSEQ multiplex PCR, and the TCRdb table lists in-frame clones only, not all of them. Of 150,000 to 200,000 clones listed, roughly 60% are singletons. These data originate in a study of cytomegalovirus exposure and HLA in healthy donors. Findings and limits, study-wide: Through in vitro validation, a few CMV-associated chains were shown to be specific for CMV antigens. With DRB1 most and HLA-C fewest, TCR association rates differed between HLA loci in a later analysis. Donors were assumed by presence/absence analyses to have roughly uniform sequencing depth. The study put some 150 TCR beta chains on its list as cytomegalovirus-associated.

Trimming cost V 8 bases and J 9 bases; bases outside gene matches: 9. The CDR3 length is 15 residues. Germline CDR1 reads LNHDA; CDR2 reads SQIVND (reference sequence). The specimen sequenced was PBMCs. This TCR came from a man in his forties or fifties in good health and CMV-seronegative. The chain is built from TRBV19 and TRBJ2-1; 14 nucleotides align to TRBD2. The DNA of the CDR3 is TGTGCCAGTGGTGGACTAGCGGGAGGAATAGGTGAGCAGTTCTTC. It translates to CASGGLAGGIGEQFF.